A selection of T cell receptor beta chains follows, all from one sample in a study of cytomegalovirus exposure and HLA in healthy donors. Measured with immunoSEQ multiplex PCR; TCRdb has only the in-frame clones, and not every one. The data hold 150,000 to 170,000 clones, with over 65% observed a single time. The material sequenced was PBMCs. The receptors were sampled from a middle-aged woman in good health and CMV-seronegative. Both conserved end residues are part of each CDR3. The D gene is left open where the match is weak. Not all rows give a size; the values are once, few, many and, for expanded clones, a class.

D gene	V gene	clone size	J gene	CDR3 protein	CDR3 DNA
TRBD2	TRBV10-3	.	TRBJ2-1	CAIRMLAGANPNEQFF	TGTGCCATCAGGATGCTAGCGGGAGCGAACCCCAATGAGCAGTTCTTC
.	TRBV7-9	few	TRBJ2-7	CASSSTGPGGYGQYF	TGTGCCAGCAGCTCAACAGGACCTGGGGGCTACGGGCAGTACTTC
.	TRBV2	.	TRBJ2-5	CASSGGGPQETQYF	TGTGCCAGCAGTGGGGGGGGGCCCCAAGAGACCCAGTACTTC
.	TRBV18	.	TRBJ1-1	CASSPSLSLDTEAFF	TGTGCCAGCTCACCAAGCCTGTCTTTAGACACTGAAGCTTTCTTT
.	TRBV5-1	few	TRBJ1-5	CASSRDGGSNQPQHF	TGCGCCAGCAGCAGGGATGGAGGGAGCAATCAGCCCCAGCATTTT
TRBD1	TRBV4-1	.	TRBJ1-5	CASSLAGTGGNQPQHF	TGCGCCAGCAGCCTCGCCGGGACAGGGGGCAATCAGCCCCAGCATTTT
.	TRBV5-1	few	TRBJ2-5	CASSSGSSQETQYF	TGCGCCAGCAGCTCCGGGAGCTCCCAAGAGACCCAGTACTTC
.	TRBV11-1	once	TRBJ2-2	CASSVQGGPGTGELFF	TGTGCCAGCAGCGTCCAGGGGGGACCAGGCACCGGGGAGCTGTTTTTT
.	TRBV10-3	.	TRBJ2-3	CAISEPSGGTVNTQYF	TGTGCCATCAGTGAGCCCTCCGGCGGGACAGTAAATACGCAGTATTTT
TRBD1	TRBV18	.	TRBJ2-4	CASSPEKQGGSIQYF	TGTGCCAGCTCACCAGAAAAACAGGGGGGTAGCATTCAGTACTTC
.	TRBV6-1	.	TRBJ2-7	CASLRAGVPYEQYF	TGTGCCAGTCTCCGCGCGGGCGTACCCTACGAGCAGTACTTC
TRBD1	TRBV5-8	.	TRBJ1-5	CASSTRDRSNQPQHF	TGTGCCAGCAGCACCCGGGACAGAAGCAATCAGCCCCAGCATTTT
.	TRBV5-6	few	TRBJ1-1	CASSLGSGAEAFF	TGTGCCAGCAGCTTGGGTAGCGGGGCTGAAGCTTTCTTT
TRBD2	TRBV11-3	.	TRBJ2-3	CASSSALAGVFVDTQYF	TGTGCCAGCAGCTCCGCCCTAGCGGGAGTTTTTGTAGATACGCAGTATTTT
TRBD1	TRBV6-1	.	TRBJ1-3	CASRPGQGSGNTIYF	TGTGCCAGCAGGCCGGGACAGGGGTCTGGAAACACCATATATTTT
TRBD1	TRBV11-2	.	TRBJ1-1	CASSMRTGANTEAFF	TGTGCCAGCAGCATGAGGACAGGAGCCAACACTGAAGCTTTCTTT
TRBD1	TRBV5-1	once	TRBJ2-3	CASSLADRGPDTQYF	TGCGCCAGCAGCTTGGCCGATAGGGGGCCCGATACGCAGTATTTT
TRBD1	TRBV2	.	TRBJ1-4	CASSRQGSTNEKLFF	TGTGCCAGCTCTCGACAGGGGTCAACTAATGAAAAACTGTTTTTT
TRBD1	TRBV30	.	TRBJ1-4	CAWSGDSGTGREKLFF	TGTGCCTGGAGCGGTGATTCTGGGACAGGGCGTGAAAAACTGTTTTTT
.	TRBV11-2	.	TRBJ2-7	CASSVDRENYEQYF	TGTGCCAGCAGCGTGGACAGAGAGAACTACGAGCAGTACTTC
TRBD1	TRBV9	.	TRBJ2-3	CASSVLGQGTDTQYF	TGTGCCAGCAGCGTCCTGGGACAGGGCACAGATACGCAGTATTTT
.	TRBV28	.	TRBJ1-4	CASTSEEAATNEKLFF	TGTGCCAGCACATCAGAGGAGGCTGCAACTAATGAAAAACTGTTTTTT
.	TRBV12-1	.	TRBJ2-1	CASSLGLAGGTYNEQFF	TGTGCCAGCAGCTTGGGACTAGCGGGAGGTACCTACAATGAGCAGTTCTTC
.	TRBV25-1	.	TRBJ2-1	CASRTGSSYNEQFF	TGTGCCAGCCGAACAGGGAGCTCCTACAATGAGCAGTTCTTC